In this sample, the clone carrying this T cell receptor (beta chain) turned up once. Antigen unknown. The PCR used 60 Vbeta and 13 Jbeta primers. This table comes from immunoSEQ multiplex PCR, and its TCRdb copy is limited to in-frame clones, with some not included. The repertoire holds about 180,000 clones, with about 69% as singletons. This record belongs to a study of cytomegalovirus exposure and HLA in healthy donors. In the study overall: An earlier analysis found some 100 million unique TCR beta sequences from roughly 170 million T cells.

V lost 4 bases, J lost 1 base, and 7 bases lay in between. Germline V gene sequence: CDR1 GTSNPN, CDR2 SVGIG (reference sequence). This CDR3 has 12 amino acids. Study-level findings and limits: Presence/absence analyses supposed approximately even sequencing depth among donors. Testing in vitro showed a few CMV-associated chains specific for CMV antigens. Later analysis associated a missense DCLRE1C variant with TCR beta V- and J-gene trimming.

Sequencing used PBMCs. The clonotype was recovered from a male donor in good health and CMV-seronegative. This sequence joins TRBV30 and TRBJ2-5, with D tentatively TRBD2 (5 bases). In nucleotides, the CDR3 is TGTGCCTGGAACGCGGGCCAAGAGACCCAGTACTTC. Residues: CAWNAGQETQYF. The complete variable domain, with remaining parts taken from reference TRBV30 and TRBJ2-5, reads SQTIHQWPATLVQPVGSPLSLECTVEGTSNPNLYWYRQAAGRGLQLLFYSVGIGQISSEVPQNLSASRPQDRQFILSSKKLLLSDSGFYLCAWNAGQETQYFGPGTRLLVL.